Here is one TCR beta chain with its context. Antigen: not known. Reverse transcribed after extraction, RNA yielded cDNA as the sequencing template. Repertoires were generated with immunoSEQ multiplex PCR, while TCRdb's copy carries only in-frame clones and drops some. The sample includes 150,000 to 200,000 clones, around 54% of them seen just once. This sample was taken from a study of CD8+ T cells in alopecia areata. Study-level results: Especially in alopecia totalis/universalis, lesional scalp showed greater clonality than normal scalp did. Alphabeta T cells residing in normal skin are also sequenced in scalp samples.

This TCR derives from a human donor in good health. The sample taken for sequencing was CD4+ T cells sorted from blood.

The DNA of the CDR3 is TGTGCCAGCAGCTTATTGAGGGTCATCAATGAGCAGTTCTTC. Encoded protein: CASSLLRVINEQFF. The rearrangement joins TRBV13 to TRBJ2-1; a weak D match, TRBD2 (5 bases). V was pared by 2 bases and J by 6 bases, with 11 bases between. CDR1 is PRHDT and CDR2 is FYEKMQ in the germline V gene (reference sequence). CDR3 length: 14 residues.